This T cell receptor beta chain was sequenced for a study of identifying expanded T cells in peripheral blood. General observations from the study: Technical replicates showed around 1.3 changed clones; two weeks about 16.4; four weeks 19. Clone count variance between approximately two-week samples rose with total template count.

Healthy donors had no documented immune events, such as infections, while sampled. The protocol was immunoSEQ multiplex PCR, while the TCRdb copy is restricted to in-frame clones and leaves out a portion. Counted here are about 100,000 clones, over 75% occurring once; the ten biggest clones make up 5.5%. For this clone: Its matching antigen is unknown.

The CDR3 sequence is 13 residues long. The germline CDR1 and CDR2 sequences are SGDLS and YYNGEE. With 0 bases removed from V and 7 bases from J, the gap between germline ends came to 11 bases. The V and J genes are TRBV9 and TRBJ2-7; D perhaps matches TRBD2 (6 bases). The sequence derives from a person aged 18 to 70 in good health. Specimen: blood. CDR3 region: CASSVDYRGEQYF. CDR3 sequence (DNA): TGTGCCAGCAGCGTAGACTACCGGGGGGAGCAGTACTTC.